The clone carrying this T cell receptor (beta chain) was detected a few times. Expressed TCRB transcripts got sequenced, as all isolated RNA was reverse transcribed. Only in-frame clones appear in the TCRdb table, and some are missing; sequencing was by immunoSEQ multiplex PCR. This repertoire shows 300,000 to 350,000 clones, about 15% found once; its top ten account for about 6.6%. The sample comes from a study of beta chain features in type 1 diabetes. The V gene's germline CDR1 is MNHEY and CDR2 SVGAGI. The CDR3 spans 15 residues. Trimming took off 5 bases at V and 7 bases at J, with 17 bases between the two ends.

The TCR comes from a man aged 25 to 40 in good health. The rearrangement links TRBV6-5 to TRBJ2-2; D ambiguous. Sequencing used central memory CD4+ T cells from blood. CDR3 bases: TGTGCCAGCAGTGGGATTTTAAGTGGCATCGGGGAGCTGTTTTTT. Amino acids: CASSGILSGIGELFF.